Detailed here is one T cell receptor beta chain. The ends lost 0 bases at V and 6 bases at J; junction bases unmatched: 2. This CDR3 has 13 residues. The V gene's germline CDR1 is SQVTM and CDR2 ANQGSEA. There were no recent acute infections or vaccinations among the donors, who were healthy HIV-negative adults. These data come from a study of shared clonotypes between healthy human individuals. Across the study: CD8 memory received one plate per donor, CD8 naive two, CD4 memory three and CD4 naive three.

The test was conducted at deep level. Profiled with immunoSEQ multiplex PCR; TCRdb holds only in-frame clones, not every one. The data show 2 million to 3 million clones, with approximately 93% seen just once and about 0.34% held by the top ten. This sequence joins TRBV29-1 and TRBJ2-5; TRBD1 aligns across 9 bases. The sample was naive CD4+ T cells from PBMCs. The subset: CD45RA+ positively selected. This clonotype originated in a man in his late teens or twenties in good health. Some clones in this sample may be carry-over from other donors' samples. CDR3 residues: CSVEEDRGQTQYF. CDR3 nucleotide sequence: TGCAGCGTTGAAGAGGACAGGGGACAGACCCAGTACTTC.